The source of this T cell receptor beta chain is a study of T cell repertoires in cytomegalovirus infection. Study-level information: It can be stated that public TCR beta signatures indicated CMV infection as well as a matching HLA type. Study results and caveats: The study found HLA-C-restricted CMV-specific TCR beta clonotypes dominating the ex vivo response.

This CDR3 spans 15 amino acids. Germline V gene sequence: CDR1 DFQATT, CDR2 SNEGSKA (reference sequence). The V gene lost 5 bases and the J gene lost 0 bases, with 15 bases spanning the gap. TCRdb recomputed calls from the reads with MiXCR, one row per CDR3 protein. Of approximately 130,000 distinct CDR3 sequences in the sample, almost 9% were seen once. To note about this clonotype: Antigen: not known.

The chain carries TRBV20-1 and TRBJ2-3; no clear D gene. Sequencing was performed on PBMCs. The sequence came from a human donor in good health (CMV status not recorded). Some clones in this sample may be carry-over from other donors' samples. The CDR3 nucleotides are TGCAGTGCTGGAAACCAACAGAATAGCACAGATACGCAGTATTTT. It encodes CSAGNQQNSTDTQYF.